Reported below is one TCR beta chain. The data derive from a study of blood T cell repertoires in COVID-19. The wider study: Cohort 3 recovery required two negative PCRs, clearance, or symptom resolution. The United States, Italy and Spain were the sources of the acute and convalescent COVID-19 samples.

The length of the CDR3 is 17 residues. Categorization into cohorts depended on clinical history that participants reported. Per the authors' pipeline: By means of reference gene primer amplification, nucleated cell counts were estimated. The method was immunoSEQ multiplex PCR; TCRdb's version includes in-frame clones alone and lacks a portion of them. Clone size and the V and J calls come from that table; the DNA yielded D and trimming. In the table there are under 300,000 clones, about 88% of which are singletons. Source material: PBMCs or T cells enriched from blood (not recorded which). The TCR comes from a woman aged 55-70 years in a cohort exposed to, infected with or recovered from COVID-19 (not recorded which). The chain recombines TRBV12-1 with TRBJ2-3; whether TRBD2, the table's D call, matches the DNA was not checked. TRBV12-1 is marked as a pseudogene. The CDR3 region is CASSFARDSGGTDTQYF. Written as DNA, the CDR3 is TGTGCCAGCAGCTTTGCGCGTGATAGCGGAGGCACAGATACGCAGTATTTT.